This is a list of T cell receptor beta chains from one sample in a study of blood T cell repertoires in COVID-19. The repertoire was sequenced with immunoSEQ multiplex PCR; TCRdb's copy has only in-frame clones and lacks some. The table shows about 300,000 clones, with over 75% occurring only once. The specimen was PBMCs or T cells enriched from blood (not recorded which). The receptors originated from a man aged 25 to 45 who had recovered from COVID-19. The CDR3 runs from the conserved cysteine through the conserved F or W.

j_call: TRBJ2-2
v_call: TRBV4-2
cdr3_aa: CASSQDQQNTGELFF

j_call: TRBJ2-5
v_call: TRBV23-1
cdr3_aa: CAEPPPREGNIETQYF

j_call: TRBJ1-1
v_call: TRBV19
cdr3_aa: CASSPAVNTEAFF

j_call: TRBJ2-7
v_call: TRBV4-2
cdr3_aa: CASRQAGEQYF

j_call: TRBJ2-2
v_call: TRBV7-6
cdr3_aa: CASSFAKGQGRPGELFF

j_call: TRBJ2-1
v_call: TRBV3-1/TRBV3-2
cdr3_aa: CASSPGLAGALSYNEQFF

j_call: TRBJ2-1
v_call: TRBV25-1
cdr3_aa: CASSGHLVPYNEQFF

j_call: TRBJ2-7
v_call: TRBV6-5
cdr3_aa: CASTFRTSGDYEQYF

j_call: TRBJ2-1
v_call: TRBV29-1
cdr3_aa: CSVTLAGIYNEQFF

j_call: TRBJ2-7
v_call: TRBV19
cdr3_aa: CASSMTGGGEQYF

j_call: TRBJ1-2
v_call: TRBV28
cdr3_aa: CASTTGQYGYTF

j_call: TRBJ2-2
v_call: TRBV5-1
cdr3_aa: CASSPGGSNTGELFF

j_call: TRBJ2-1
v_call: TRBV6-1
cdr3_aa: CASSGKAGEPYNEQFF

j_call: TRBJ1-5
v_call: TRBV30
cdr3_aa: CAWSTGSRWQPQHF

j_call: TRBJ1-2
v_call: TRBV7-6
cdr3_aa: CASSLSGREGYTF

j_call: TRBJ1-3
v_call: TRBV14
cdr3_aa: CASSQTGAGNTIYF

j_call: TRBJ2-5
v_call: TRBV5-1
cdr3_aa: CASSLGLAQQETQYF

j_call: TRBJ1-1
v_call: TRBV14
cdr3_aa: CASSPLGHRQVGAFF